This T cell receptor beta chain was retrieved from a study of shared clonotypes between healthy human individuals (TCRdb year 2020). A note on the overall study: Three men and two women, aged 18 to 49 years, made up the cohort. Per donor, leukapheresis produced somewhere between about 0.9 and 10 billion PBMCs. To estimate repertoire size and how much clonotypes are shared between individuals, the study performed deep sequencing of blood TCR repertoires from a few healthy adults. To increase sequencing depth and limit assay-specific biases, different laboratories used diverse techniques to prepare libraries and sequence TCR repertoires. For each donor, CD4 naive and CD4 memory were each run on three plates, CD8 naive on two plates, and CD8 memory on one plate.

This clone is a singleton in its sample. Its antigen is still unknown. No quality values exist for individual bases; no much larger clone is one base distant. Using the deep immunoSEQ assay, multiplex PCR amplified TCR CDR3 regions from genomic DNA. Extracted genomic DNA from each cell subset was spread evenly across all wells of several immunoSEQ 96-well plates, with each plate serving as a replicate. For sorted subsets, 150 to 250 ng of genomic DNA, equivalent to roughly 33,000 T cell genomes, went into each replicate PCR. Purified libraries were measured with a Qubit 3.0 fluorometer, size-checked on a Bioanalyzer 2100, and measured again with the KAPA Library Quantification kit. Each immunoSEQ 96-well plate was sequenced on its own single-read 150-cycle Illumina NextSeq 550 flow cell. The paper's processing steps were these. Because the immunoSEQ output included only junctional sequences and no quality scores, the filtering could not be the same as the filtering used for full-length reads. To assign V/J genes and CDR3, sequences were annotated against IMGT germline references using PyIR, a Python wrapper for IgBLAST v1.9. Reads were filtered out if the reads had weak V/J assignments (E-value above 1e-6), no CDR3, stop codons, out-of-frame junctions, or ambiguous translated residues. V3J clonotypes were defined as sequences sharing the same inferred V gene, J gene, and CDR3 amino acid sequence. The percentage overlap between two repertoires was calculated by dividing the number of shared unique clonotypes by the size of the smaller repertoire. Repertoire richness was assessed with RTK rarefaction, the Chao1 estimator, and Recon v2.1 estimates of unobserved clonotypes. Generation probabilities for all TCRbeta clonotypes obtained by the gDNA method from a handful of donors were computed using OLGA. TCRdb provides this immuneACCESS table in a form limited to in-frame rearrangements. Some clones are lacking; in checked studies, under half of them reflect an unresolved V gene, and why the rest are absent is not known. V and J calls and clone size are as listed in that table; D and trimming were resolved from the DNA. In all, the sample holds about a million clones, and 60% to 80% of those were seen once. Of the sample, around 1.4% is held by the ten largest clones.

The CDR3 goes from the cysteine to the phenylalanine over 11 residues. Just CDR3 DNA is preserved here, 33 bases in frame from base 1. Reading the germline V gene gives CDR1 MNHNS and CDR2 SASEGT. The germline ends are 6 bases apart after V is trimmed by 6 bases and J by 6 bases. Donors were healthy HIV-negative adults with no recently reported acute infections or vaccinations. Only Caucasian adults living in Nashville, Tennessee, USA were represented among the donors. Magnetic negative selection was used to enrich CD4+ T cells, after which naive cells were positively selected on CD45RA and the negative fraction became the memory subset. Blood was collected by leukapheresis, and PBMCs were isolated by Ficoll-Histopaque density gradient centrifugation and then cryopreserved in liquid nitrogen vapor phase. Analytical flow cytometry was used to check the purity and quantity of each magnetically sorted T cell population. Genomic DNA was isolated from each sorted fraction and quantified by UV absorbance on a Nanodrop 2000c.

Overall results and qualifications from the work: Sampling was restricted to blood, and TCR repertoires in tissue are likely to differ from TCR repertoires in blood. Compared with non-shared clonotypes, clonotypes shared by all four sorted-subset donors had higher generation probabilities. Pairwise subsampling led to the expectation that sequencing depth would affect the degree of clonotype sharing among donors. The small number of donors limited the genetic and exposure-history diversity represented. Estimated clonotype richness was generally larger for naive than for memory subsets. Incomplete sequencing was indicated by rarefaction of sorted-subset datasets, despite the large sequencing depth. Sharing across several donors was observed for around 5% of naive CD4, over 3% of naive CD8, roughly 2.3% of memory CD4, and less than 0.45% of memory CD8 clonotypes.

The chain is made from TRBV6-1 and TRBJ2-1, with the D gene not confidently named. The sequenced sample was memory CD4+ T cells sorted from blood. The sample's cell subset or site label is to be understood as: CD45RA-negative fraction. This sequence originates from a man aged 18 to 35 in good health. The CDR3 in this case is CASRWGNEQFF. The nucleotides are TGTGCCAGCAGATGGGGCAATGAGCAGTTCTTC.